This TCR beta chain is drawn from a study of cytomegalovirus exposure and HLA in healthy donors. PCR used 60 Vbeta primers and 13 Jbeta primers. The method was immunoSEQ multiplex PCR; TCRdb's version includes in-frame clones alone and lacks a portion of them. Of 80,000 to 95,000 clones listed, approximately 63% are singletons. V trimming: 3 bases; J trimming: 2 bases; junction bases outside the gene matches: 4. This CDR3 region has 14 residues. From germline, CDR1 is SGHRS and CDR2 YFSETQ. This chain joins TRBV5-1 and TRBJ2-7; 8 bases match TRBD1. Sequences were obtained from PBMCs. This TCR derives from a woman aged 25-40 years in good health and CMV-seronegative. CDR3: CASSSRQGPYEQYF. CDR3 in DNA: TGCGCCAGCAGCTCCAGACAGGGGCCCTACGAGCAGTACTTC.